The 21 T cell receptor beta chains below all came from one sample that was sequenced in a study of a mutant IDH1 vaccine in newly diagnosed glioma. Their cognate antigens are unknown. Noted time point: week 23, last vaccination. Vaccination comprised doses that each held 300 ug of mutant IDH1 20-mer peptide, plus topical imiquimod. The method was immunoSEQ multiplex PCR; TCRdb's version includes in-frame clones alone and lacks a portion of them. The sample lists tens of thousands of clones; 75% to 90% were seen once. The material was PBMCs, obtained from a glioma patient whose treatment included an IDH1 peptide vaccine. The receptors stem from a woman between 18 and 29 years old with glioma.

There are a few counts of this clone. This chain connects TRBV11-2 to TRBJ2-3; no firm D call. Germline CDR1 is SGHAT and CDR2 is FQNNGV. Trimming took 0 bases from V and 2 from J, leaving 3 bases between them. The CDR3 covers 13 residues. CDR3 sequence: CASSLDITDTQYF. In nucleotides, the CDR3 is TGTGCCAGCAGCTTAGATATCACAGATACGCAGTATTTT.

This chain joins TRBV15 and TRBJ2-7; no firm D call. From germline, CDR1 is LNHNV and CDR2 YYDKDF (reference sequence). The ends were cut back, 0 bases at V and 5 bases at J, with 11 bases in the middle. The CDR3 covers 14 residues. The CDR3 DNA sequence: TGTGCCACCAGCAGAGAGCAACTTAAGGACGAGCAGTACTTC. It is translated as CATSREQLKDEQYF.

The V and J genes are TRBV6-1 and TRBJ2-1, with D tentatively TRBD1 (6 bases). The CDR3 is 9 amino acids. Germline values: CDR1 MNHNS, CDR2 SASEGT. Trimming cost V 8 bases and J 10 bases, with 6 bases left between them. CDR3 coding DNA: TGTGCCAGCGGGACAGAGCAGTTCTTC. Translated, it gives CASGTEQFF.

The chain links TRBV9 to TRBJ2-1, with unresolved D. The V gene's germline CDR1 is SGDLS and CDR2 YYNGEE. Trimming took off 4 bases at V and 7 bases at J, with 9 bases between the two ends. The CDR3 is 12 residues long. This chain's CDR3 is CASSPPSNEQFF. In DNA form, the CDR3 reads TGTGCCAGCAGCCCCCCGAGTAATGAGCAGTTCTTC.

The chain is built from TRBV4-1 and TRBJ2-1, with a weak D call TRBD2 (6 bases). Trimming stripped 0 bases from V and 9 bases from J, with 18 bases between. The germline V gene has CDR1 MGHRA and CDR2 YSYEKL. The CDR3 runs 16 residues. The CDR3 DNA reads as TGCGCCAGCAGCCAAGAGGGGGGATACTCTGGGGTTGAGCAGTTCTTC. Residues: CASSQEGGYSGVEQFF.

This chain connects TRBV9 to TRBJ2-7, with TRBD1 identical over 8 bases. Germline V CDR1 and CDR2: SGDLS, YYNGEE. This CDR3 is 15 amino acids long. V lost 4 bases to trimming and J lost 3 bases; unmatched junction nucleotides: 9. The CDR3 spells CASSYTGTGIYEQYF. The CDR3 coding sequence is TGTGCCAGCAGCTACACCGGGACAGGAATCTACGAGCAGTACTTC. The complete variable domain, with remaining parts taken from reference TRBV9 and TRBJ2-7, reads DSGVTQTPKHLITATGQRVTLRCSPRSGDLSVYWYQQSLDQGLQFLIQYYNGEERAKGNILERFSAQQFPDLHSELNLSSLELGDSALYFCASSYTGTGIYEQYFGPGTRLTVT.

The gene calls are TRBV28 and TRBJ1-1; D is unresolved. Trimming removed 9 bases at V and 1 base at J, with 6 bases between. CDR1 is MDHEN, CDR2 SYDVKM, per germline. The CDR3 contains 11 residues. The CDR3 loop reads CASKENTEAFF. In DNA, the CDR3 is TGTGCCAGTAAAGAGAACACTGAAGCTTTCTTT.

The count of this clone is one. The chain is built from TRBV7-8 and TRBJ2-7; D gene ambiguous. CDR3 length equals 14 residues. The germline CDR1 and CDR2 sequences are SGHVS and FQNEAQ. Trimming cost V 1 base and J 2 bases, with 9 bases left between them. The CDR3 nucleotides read TGTGCCAGCAGCTTAGTTACCGGGCCCTACGAGCAGTACTTC. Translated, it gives CASSLVTGPYEQYF.

The CDR3 DNA is TGTGCCACAATAAAAACCGGGACAGTAAACACTGAAGCTTTCTTT. Amino acids: CATIKTGTVNTEAFF. The rearrangement joins TRBV19 to TRBJ1-1; 7 bases line up with TRBD1. Germline CDR1 and CDR2: LNHDA and SQIVND (reference sequence). The CDR3 contains 15 residues. With 10 bases clipped from V and 2 bases from J, the junction kept 13 bases outside the gene matches.

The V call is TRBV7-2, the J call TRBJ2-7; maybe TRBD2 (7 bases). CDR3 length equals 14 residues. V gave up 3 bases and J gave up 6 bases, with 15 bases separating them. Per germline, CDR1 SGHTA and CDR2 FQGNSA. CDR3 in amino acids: CASSFSRGEGEQYF. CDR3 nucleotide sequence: TGTGCCAGCAGCTTTTCAAGGGGGGAGGGCGAGCAGTACTTC.

The chain's CDR3 is CASSLVKAPIPYEQYF. Written as DNA, the CDR3 is TGTGCCAGCAGCTTAGTCAAGGCCCCTATTCCCTACGAGCAGTACTTC. The gene calls are TRBV7-9 and TRBJ2-7; no firm D call. With 1 base removed from V and 2 bases from J, the gap between germline ends came to 15 bases. The V gene's germline CDR1 is SEHNR and CDR2 FQNEAQ (reference sequence). The CDR3 runs 16 residues.

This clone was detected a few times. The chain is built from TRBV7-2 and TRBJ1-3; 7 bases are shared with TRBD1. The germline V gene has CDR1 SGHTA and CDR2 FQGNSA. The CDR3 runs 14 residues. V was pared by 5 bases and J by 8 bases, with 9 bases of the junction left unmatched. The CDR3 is CASSITGAEDTIYF. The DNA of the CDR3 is TGTGCCAGCAGCATTACAGGGGCCGAGGACACCATATATTTT.

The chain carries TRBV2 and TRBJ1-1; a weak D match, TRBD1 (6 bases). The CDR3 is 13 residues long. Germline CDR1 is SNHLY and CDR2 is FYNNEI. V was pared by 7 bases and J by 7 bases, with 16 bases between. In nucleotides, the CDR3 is TGTGCCAGCAAGGAAACAGGGTGGGGTGAAGCTTTCTTT. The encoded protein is CASKETGWGEAFF.

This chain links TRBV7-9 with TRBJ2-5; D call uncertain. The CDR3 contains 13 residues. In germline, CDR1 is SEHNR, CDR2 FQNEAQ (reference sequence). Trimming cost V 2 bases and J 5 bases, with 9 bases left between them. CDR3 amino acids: CASSLSGYETQYF. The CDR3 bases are TGTGCCAGCAGCTTAAGTGGTTACGAGACCCAGTACTTC.

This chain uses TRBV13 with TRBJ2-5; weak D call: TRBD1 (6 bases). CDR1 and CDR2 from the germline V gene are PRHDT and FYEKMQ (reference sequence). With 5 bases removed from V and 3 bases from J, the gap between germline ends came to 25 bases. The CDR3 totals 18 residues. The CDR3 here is CASSGATGRGRDKETQYF. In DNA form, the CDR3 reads TGTGCCAGCAGCGGGGCGACAGGACGAGGTCGGGATAAAGAGACCCAGTACTTC.

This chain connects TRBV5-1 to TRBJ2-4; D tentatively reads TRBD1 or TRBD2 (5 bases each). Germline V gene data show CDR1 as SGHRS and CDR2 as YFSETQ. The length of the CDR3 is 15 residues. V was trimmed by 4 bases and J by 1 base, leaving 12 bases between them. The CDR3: CASSEGSVAKNIQYF. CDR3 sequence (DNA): TGCGCCAGCAGCGAGGGGAGTGTGGCCAAAAACATTCAGTACTTC.

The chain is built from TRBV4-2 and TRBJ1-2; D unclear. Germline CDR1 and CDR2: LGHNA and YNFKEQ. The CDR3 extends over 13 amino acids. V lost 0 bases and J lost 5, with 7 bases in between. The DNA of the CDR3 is TGTGCCAGCAGCCAAGATCGGCAGTATGGCTACACCTTC. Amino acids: CASSQDRQYGYTF.

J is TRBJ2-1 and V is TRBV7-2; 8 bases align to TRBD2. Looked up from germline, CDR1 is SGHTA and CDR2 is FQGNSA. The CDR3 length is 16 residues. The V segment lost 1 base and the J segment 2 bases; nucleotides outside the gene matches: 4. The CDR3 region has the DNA TGTGCCAGCAGCTTAGTCCTAGCGGGTGCCTACAATGAGCAGTTCTTC. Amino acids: CASSLVLAGAYNEQFF.

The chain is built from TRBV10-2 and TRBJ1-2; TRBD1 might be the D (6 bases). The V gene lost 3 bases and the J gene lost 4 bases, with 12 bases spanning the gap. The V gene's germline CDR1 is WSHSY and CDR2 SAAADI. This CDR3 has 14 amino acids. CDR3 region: CASSDRGTVYGYTF. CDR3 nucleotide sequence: TGCGCCAGCAGTGATAGGGGGACCGTCTATGGCTACACCTTC.

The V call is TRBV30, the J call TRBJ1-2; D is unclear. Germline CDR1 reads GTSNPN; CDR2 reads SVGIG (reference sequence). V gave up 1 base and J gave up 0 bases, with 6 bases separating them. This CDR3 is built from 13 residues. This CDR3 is CAWSDVSNYGYTF. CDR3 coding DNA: TGTGCCTGGAGTGACGTATCTAACTATGGCTACACCTTC. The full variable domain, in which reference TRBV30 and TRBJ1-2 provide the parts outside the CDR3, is SQTIHQWPATLVQPVGSPLSLECTVEGTSNPNLYWYRQAAGRGLQLLFYSVGIGQISSEVPQNLSASRPQDRQFILSSKKLLLSDSGFYLCAWSDVSNYGYTFGSGTRLTVV.

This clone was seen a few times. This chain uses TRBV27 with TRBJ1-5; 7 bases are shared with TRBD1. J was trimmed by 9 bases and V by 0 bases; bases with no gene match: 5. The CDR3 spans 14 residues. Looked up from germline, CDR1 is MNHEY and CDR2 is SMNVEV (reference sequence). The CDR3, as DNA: TGTGCCAGCAGTTTATCGACAGGGTATCGGCCCCAGCATTTT. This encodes CASSLSTGYRPQHF.